This entry describes one T cell receptor beta chain. The ends were cut back, 4 bases at V and 1 base at J, with 13 bases in the middle. This CDR3 is 15 amino acids long. Germline CDR1 reads SGHRS; CDR2 reads YFSETQ. This sample is drawn from a study of blood T cell repertoires in COVID-19. TCRdb keeps only in-frame clones here, not all; method: immunoSEQ multiplex PCR. The data show 250,000 to 350,000 clones, about nine tenths seen once. This sequence originates from a woman aged 25 to 39 who had recovered from COVID-19. Sequencing used peripheral blood. The chain couples TRBV5-1 to TRBJ2-3, with a tentative D call TRBD2 (6 bases). Here the CDR3 reads CASSPWASGTDTQYF. The DNA of the CDR3 is TGCGCCAGCAGCCCTTGGGCTAGCGGCACAGATACGCAGTATTTT.